This TCR beta chain was captured in a study of shared clonotypes between healthy human individuals. CDR3 length: 20 amino acids. The V segment lost 4 bases and the J segment 3 bases; nucleotides outside the gene matches: 18. Germline loops: CDR1 MGHRA, CDR2 YSYEKL. Method: immunoSEQ multiplex PCR; TCRdb's copy keeps in-frame clones and lacks some. The repertoire holds 520,000 or so clones, with about four fifths as singletons. The sample consisted of PBMCs. The origin of this receptor is a middle-aged woman in good health. Some clones in this sample may be carry-over from other donors' samples. The gene calls are TRBV4-1 and TRBJ1-4; 9 bases are a match to TRBD1. This CDR3 reads CASSPRRAKTGGTANEKLFF. In nucleotides, the CDR3 is TGCGCCAGCAGCCCCCGTAGGGCCAAGACAGGGGGGACAGCTAATGAAAAACTGTTTTTT.